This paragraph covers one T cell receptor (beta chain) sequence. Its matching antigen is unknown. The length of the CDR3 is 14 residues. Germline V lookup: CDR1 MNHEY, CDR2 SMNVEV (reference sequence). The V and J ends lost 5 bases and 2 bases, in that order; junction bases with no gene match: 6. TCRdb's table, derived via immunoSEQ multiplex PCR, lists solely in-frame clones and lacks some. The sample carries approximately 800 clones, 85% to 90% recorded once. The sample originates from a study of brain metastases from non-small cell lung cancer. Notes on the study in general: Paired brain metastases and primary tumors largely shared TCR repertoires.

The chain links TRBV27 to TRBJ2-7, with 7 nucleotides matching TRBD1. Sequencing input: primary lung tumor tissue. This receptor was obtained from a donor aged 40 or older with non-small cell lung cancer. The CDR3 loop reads CASSPGTVAYEQYF. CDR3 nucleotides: TGTGCCAGCAGTCCCGGGACAGTTGCCTACGAGCAGTACTTC.